This TCR beta chain was found in a study of shared clonotypes between healthy human individuals. Clones were read by immunoSEQ multiplex PCR, and TCRdb kept only the in-frame ones, dropping some. The table lists some 900,000 clones, around 80% of them singletons. The CDR3 contains 14 residues. V gave up 3 bases and J gave up 7 bases; unmatched junction bases: 2. The germline gives CDR1 SEHNR, CDR2 FQNEAQ (reference sequence). Concerning this clone: Additional DNA sequences in this sample encode the identical CDR3.

The sequence derives from a young man in good health. The material sequenced was memory CD4+ T cells sorted from blood. Sample subset: CD45RA-negative fraction. V is TRBV7-9 and J is TRBJ1-4; TRBD1 agrees at 10 bases. CDR3 in amino acids: CASSLGTGVEKLFF. Here the CDR3 DNA reads TGTGCCAGCAGCTTGGGGACAGGGGTTGAAAAACTGTTTTTT.